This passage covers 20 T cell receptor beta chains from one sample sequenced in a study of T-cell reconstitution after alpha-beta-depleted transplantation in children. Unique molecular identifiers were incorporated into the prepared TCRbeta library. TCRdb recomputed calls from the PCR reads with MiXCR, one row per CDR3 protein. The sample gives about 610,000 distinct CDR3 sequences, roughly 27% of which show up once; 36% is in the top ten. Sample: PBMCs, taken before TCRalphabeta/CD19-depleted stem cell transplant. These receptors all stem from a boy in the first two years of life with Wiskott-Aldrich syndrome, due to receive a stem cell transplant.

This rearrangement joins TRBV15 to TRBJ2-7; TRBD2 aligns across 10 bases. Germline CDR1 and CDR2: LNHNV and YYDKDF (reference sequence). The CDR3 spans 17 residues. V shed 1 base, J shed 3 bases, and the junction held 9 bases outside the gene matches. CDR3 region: CATSRGEGAGGFYEQYF. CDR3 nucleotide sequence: TGTGCCACCAGCAGAGGGGAAGGAGCGGGAGGGTTCTACGAGCAGTACTTC.

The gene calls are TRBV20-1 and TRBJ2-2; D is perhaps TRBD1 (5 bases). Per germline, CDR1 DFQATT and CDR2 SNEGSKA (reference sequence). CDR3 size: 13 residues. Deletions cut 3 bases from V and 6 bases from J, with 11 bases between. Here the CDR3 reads CSARDIGAGELFF. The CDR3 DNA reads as TGCAGTGCTAGGGACATAGGCGCCGGGGAGCTGTTTTTT.

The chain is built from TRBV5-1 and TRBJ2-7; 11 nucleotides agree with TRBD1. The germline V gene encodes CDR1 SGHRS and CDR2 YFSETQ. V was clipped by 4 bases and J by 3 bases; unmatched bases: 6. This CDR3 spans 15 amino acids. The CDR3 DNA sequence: TGCGCCAGCAGCCCAGGACAGGGGGCTTTCTACGAGCAGTACTTC. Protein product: CASSPGQGAFYEQYF.

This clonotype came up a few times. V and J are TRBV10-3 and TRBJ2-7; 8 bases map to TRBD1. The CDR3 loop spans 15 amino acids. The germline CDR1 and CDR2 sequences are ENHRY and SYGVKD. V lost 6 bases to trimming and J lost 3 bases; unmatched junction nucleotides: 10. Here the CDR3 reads CAIRAGGWGVYEQYF. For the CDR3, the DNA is TGTGCCATCAGGGCAGGGGGCTGGGGCGTCTACGAGCAGTACTTC.

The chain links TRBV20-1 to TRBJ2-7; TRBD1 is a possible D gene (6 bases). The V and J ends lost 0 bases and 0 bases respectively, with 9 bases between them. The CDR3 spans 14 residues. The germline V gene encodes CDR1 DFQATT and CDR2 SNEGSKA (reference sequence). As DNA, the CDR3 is TGCAGTGCTAGAGATGACAGGAGCTCCTACGAGCAGTACTTC. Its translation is CSARDDRSSYEQYF.

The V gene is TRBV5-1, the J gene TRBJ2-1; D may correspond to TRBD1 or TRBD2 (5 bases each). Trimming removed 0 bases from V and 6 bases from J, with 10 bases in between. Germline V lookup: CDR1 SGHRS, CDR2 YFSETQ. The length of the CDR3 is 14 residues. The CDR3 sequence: CASSLGGGVNEQFF. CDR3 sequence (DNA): TGCGCCAGCAGCTTGGGTGGGGGTGTCAATGAGCAGTTCTTC.

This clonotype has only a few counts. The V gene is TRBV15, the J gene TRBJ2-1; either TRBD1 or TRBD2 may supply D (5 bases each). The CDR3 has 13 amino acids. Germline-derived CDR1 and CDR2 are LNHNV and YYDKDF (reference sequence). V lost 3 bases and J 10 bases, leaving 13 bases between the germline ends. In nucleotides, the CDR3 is TGTGCCACCAGCAGTGACAAATGGGGGGAGCAGTTCTTC. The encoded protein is CATSSDKWGEQFF.

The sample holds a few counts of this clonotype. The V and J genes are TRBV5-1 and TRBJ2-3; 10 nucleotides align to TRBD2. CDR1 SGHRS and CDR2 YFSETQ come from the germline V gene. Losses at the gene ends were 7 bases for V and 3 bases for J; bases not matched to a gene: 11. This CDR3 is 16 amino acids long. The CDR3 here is CASARGLAGATDTQYF. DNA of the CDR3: TGCGCCAGCGCACGTGGGCTAGCGGGAGCTACAGATACGCAGTATTTT.

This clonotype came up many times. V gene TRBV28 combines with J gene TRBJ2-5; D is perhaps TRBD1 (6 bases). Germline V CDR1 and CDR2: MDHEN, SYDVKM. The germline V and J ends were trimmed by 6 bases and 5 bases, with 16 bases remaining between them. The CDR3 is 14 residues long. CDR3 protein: CASRSWGQRETQYF. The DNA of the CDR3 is TGTGCCAGCAGGTCATGGGGACAAAGGGAGACCCAGTACTTC. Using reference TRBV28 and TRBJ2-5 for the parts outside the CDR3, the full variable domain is DVKVTQSSRYLVKRTGEKVFLECVQDMDHENMFWYRQDPGLGLRLIYFSYDVKMKEKGDIPEGYSVSREKKERFSLILESASTNQTSMYLCASRSWGQRETQYFGPGTRLLVL.

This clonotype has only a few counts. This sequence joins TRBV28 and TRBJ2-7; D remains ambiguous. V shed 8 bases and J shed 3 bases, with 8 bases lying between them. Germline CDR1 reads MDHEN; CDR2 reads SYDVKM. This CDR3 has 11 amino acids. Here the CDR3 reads CASDGNYEQYF. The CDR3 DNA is TGTGCCAGCGACGGAAACTACGAGCAGTACTTC. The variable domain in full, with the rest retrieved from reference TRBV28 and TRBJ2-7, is DVKVTQSSRYLVKRTGEKVFLECVQDMDHENMFWYRQDPGLGLRLIYFSYDVKMKEKGDIPEGYSVSREKKERFSLILESASTNQTSMYLCASDGNYEQYFGPGTRLTVT.

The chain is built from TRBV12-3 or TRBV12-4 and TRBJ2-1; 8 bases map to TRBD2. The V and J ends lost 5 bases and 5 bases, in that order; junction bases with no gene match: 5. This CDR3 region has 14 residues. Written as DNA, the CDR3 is TGTGCCAGCAGTACCTCGGGACTAGACAATGAGCAGTTCTTC. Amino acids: CASSTSGLDNEQFF.

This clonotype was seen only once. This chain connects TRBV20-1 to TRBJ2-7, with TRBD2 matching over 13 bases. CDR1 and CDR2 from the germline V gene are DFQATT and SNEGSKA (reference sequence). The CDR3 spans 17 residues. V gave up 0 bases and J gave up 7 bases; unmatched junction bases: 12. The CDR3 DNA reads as TGCAGTGCTAGAGATGCAAAACTGGGACTAGCGGGATTTGAGCAGTACTTC. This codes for CSARDAKLGLAGFEQYF.

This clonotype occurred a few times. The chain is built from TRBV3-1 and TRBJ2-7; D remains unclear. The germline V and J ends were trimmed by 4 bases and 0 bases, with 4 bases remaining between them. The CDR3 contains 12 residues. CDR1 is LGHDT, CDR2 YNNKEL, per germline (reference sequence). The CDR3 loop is CASSRFSYEQYF. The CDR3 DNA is TGTGCCAGCAGCCGCTTCTCCTACGAGCAGTACTTC.

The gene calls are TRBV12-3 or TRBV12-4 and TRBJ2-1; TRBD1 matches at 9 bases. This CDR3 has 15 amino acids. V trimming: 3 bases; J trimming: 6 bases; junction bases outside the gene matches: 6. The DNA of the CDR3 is TGTGCCAGCAGTTTTCAACAGGGGGCAGGCAATGAGCAGTTCTTC. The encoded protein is CASSFQQGAGNEQFF.

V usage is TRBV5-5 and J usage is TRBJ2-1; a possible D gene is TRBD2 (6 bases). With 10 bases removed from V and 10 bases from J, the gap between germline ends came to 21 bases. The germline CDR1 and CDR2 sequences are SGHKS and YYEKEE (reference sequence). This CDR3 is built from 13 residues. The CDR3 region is CAVGTGWGQEQFF. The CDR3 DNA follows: TGTGCCGTCGGGACTGGCTGGGGCCAGGAGCAGTTCTTC. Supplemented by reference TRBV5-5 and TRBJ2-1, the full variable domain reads DAGVTQSPTHLIKTRGQQVTLRCSPISGHKSVSWYQQVLGQGPQFIFQYYEKEERGRGNFPDRFSARQFPNYSSELNVNALLLGDSALYLCAVGTGWGQEQFFGPGTRLTVL.

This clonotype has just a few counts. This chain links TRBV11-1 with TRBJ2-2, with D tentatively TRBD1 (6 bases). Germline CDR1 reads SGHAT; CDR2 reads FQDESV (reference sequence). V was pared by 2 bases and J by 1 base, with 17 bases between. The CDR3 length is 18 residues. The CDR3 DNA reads TGTGCCAGCAGCTTAATGGGTTCCGGGACACAGAACACCGGGGAGCTGTTTTTT. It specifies CASSLMGSGTQNTGELFF.

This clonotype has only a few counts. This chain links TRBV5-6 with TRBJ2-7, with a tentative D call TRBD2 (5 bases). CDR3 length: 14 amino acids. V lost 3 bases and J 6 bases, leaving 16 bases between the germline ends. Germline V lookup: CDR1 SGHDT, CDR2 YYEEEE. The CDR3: CASSYTGRWSEQYF. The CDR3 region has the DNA TGTGCCAGCAGCTATACGGGGAGATGGTCCGAGCAGTACTTC.

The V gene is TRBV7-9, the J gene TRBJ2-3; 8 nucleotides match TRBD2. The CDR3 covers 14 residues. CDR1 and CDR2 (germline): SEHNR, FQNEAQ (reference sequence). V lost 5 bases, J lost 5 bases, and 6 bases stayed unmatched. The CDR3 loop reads CASSLSGIRDTQYF. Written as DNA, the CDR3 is TGTGCCAGCAGCCTTAGCGGGATACGAGATACGCAGTATTTT.

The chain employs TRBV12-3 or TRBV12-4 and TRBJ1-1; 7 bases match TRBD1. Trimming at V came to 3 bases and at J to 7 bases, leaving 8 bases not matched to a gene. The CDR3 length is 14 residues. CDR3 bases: TGTGCCAGCAGTTTGCAGGGGGGCATTTATGAAGCTTTCTTT. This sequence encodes CASSLQGGIYEAFF.

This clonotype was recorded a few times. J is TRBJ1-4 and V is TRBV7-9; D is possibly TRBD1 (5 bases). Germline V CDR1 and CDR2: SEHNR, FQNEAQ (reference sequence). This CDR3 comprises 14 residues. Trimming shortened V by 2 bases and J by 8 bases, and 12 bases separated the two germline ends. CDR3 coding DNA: TGTGCCAGCAGCTTAACAGGAGACTCGGAAAAACTGTTTTTT. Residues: CASSLTGDSEKLFF.